The rows below give T cell receptor beta chains drawn from one sample of a study of T cell changes during pregnancy in multiple sclerosis. Using immunoSEQ multiplex PCR, the repertoire was profiled, and TCRdb retains in-frame clones only, with some absent. The sample has tens of thousands of clones; more than 75% are singletons. This specimen was CD4+ T cells from peripheral blood mononuclear cells, taken in the first trimester of pregnancy. The receptors stem from a female donor with multiple sclerosis, enrolled in a pregnancy study. CDR3s include the opening cysteine and the closing phenylalanine or tryptophan.

j_call	v_call	cdr3_aa
TRBJ2-3	TRBV5-1	CASSLTRGNTQYF
TRBJ2-7	TRBV19	CASSISAQGYSYEQYF
TRBJ2-3	TRBV11-3	CASSTEAGDTQYF
TRBJ2-1	TRBV15	CATSRDSGPYNEQFF
TRBJ2-5	TRBV5-6	CASSLQGARETQYF
TRBJ2-1	TRBV27	CASSFFRGRAIYNEQFF
TRBJ2-3	TRBV9	CASSVEGLAGGLADTQYF
TRBJ2-4	TRBV5-4	CASSLSPGGMDIQYF
TRBJ1-5	TRBV6-6	CASSYLPLEGNQPQHF
TRBJ2-3	TRBV11-3	CASSPPGAGESDTQYF
TRBJ2-3	TRBV5-1	CASSVGLAGGTDTQYF
TRBJ1-5	TRBV10-3	CAISESGGQNQPQHF
TRBJ1-2	TRBV7-9	CASSLGTNYGYTF
TRBJ2-7	TRBV5-6	CASSLVRGYEQYF
TRBJ2-3	TRBV9	CASSVLPGLAGAGPDTQYF
TRBJ1-6	TRBV7-2	CASSLDRNSPLHF
TRBJ1-2	TRBV2	CASSGQGIINYGYTF
TRBJ1-4	TRBV4-2	CASRGSGNEKLFF
TRBJ2-2	TRBV10-3	CAIHPGEVNTGELFF
TRBJ2-2	TRBV7-9	CASSLGTGTPTGELFF
TRBJ2-7	TRBV5-3	CARSPRTGGLVGSEQYF
TRBJ1-1	TRBV27	CASSSSGGTEAFF
TRBJ1-2	TRBV19	CASSGSNYGYTF
TRBJ1-2	TRBV10-3	CAISESTGSNYGYTF
TRBJ1-3	TRBV30	CAWSVRRGTGNTIYF
TRBJ1-4	TRBV19	CATSDRRNEKLFF
TRBJ2-5	TRBV7-2	CASSLVWSGGHQETQYF
TRBJ2-1	TRBV2	CASSSRSSYNEQFF
TRBJ2-7	TRBV11-2	CASSLAGTGPTYEQYF
TRBJ2-7	TRBV30	CAWSTGPYEQYF
TRBJ1-1	TRBV9	CASSVAGNTEAFF